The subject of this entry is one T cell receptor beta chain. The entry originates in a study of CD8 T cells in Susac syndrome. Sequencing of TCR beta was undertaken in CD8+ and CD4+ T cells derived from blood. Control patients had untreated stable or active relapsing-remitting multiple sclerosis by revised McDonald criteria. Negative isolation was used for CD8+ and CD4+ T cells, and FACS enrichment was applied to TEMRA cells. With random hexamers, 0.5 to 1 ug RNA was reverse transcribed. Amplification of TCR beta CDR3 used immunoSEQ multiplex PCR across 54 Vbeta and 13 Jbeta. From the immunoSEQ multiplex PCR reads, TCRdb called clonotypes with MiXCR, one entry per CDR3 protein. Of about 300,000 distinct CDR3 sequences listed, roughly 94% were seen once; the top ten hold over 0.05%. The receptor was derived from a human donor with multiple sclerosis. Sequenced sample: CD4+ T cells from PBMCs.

The CDR3 loop is CASSYQPRSTLRQSYEQYF. The DNA for the CDR3 is TGTGCCAGCAGTTACCAACCCCGGAGCACGCTGAGGCAGTCCTACGAGCAGTACTTC. The chain is built from TRBV6-2 or TRBV6-3 and TRBJ2-7; no firm D call. CDR3 length: 19 amino acids. In germline, CDR1 is MNHEY, CDR2 SVGEGT. V dropped 2 bases and J dropped 1 base, with 24 bases sitting between them.